Each of the 7 T cell receptor beta chains below was sequenced from the same sample in a study of cytomegalovirus exposure and HLA in healthy donors. PCR was performed using 60 Vbeta and 13 Jbeta primers. The repertoire was sequenced with immunoSEQ multiplex PCR; TCRdb's copy has only in-frame clones and lacks some. The sample holds 150,000 to 180,000 clones, about 84% seen once. The sequencing input was PBMCs. The receptor set was obtained from a woman aged 40-49 years in good health and CMV-seropositive.

The genes are TRBV7-9 and TRBJ2-5, with D perhaps TRBD2 (6 bases). This CDR3 spans 15 amino acids. The V gene lost 5 bases and the J gene lost 4 bases, with 17 bases spanning the gap. Germline CDR1 reads SEHNR; CDR2 reads FQNEAQ (reference sequence). CDR3 bases: TGTGCCAGCAGCCCCCACGGGGGTGGGTCAGAGACCCAGTACTTC. Translating it yields CASSPHGGGSETQYF.

This clone was seen just once. The chain links TRBV28 to TRBJ2-7, with TRBD1 matching over 9 bases. The CDR3 runs to 15 residues. The J segment lost 3 bases and the V segment lost 7 bases, leaving 10 bases of the junction unmatched. CDR1 is MDHEN, CDR2 SYDVKM, per germline. Written as DNA, the CDR3 is TGTGCCAGCACCCCGGCCGGGACAGGGTACTACGAGCAGTACTTC. Amino acid sequence: CASTPAGTGYYEQYF. The variable domain in full, with the rest retrieved from reference TRBV28 and TRBJ2-7, is DVKVTQSSRYLVKRTGEKVFLECVQDMDHENMFWYRQDPGLGLRLIYFSYDVKMKEKGDIPEGYSVSREKKERFSLILESASTNQTSMYLCASTPAGTGYYEQYFGPGTRLTVT.

This clone has more than one count but fewer than ten. The chain links TRBV5-1 to TRBJ2-3, with TRBD1 as a possible D gene (6 bases). V was trimmed by 4 bases and J by 9 bases, leaving 12 bases between them. CDR3 length: 12 amino acids. Germline V gene data show CDR1 as SGHRS and CDR2 as YFSETQ. The CDR3 spells CASSEDSWTQYF. CDR3 coding DNA: TGCGCCAGCAGCGAGGACAGTTGGACGCAGTATTTT.

The chain combines TRBV7-6 with TRBJ2-3; TRBD2 might be the D (5 bases). Germline V gene sequence: CDR1 SGHVS, CDR2 FNYEAQ. The V end was cut by 1 base, the J end by 6 bases, with 11 bases between. The CDR3 sequence is 14 residues long. The CDR3 protein is CASSLGSGPDTQYF. The CDR3, as DNA: TGTGCCAGCAGCTTAGGAAGCGGACCGGATACGCAGTATTTT.

The chain joins TRBV11-3 to TRBJ2-7, with D perhaps matching TRBD2 (5 bases). The CDR3 loop spans 14 amino acids. The V end was cut by 2 bases, the J end by 2 bases, with 10 bases between. Germline V gene lookup returns CDR1 SGHNT and CDR2 YENEEA. The CDR3 protein is CASSLSGETYEQYF. CDR3 DNA sequence: TGTGCCAGCAGCTTAAGCGGAGAAACCTACGAGCAGTACTTC.

The chain uses TRBV5-1 and TRBJ1-2; weak D call: TRBD1 (5 bases). The CDR3 spans 13 residues. In germline, CDR1 is SGHRS, CDR2 YFSETQ. V shed 2 bases and J shed 8 bases, with 13 bases lying between them. The CDR3 DNA is TGCGCCAGCAGCTTAGAAGGGGTTGGCGGCTACACCTTC. It yields the protein CASSLEGVGGYTF.

V usage is TRBV7-9 and J usage is TRBJ2-7; 9 bases fit TRBD1. Germline V CDR1 and CDR2: SEHNR, FQNEAQ (reference sequence). This CDR3 spans 15 amino acids. Trimming at V came to 3 bases and at J to 5 bases, leaving 8 bases not matched to a gene. The CDR3: CASSFWGTGRDEQYF. CDR3 bases: TGTGCCAGCAGCTTTTGGGGGACAGGGCGGGACGAGCAGTACTTC.